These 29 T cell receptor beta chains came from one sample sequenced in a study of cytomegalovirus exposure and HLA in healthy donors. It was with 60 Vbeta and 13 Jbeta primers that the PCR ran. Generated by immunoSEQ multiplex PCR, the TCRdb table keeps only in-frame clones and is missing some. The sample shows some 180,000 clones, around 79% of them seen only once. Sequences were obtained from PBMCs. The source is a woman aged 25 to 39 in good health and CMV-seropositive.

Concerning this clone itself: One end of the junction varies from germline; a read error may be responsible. The CDR3 region has the DNA TGTGCCAGCAGCTTTCAGGCGGGCGGGAACTACGAGCAGCACTTC. Encoded protein: CASSFQAGGNYEQHF. This chain connects TRBV5-4 to TRBJ2-7, with D perhaps matching TRBD2 (6 bases). Germline CDR1 is SGHNT and CDR2 is YYREEE (reference sequence). The CDR3 sequence is 15 residues long.

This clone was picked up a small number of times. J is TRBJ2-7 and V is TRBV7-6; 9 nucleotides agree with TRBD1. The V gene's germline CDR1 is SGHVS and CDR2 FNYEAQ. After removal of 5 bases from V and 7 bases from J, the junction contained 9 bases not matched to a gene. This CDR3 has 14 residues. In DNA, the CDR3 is TGTGCCAGCAGCGCATCACAGGGGGCGCGGGAGCAGTACTTC. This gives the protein CASSASQGAREQYF.

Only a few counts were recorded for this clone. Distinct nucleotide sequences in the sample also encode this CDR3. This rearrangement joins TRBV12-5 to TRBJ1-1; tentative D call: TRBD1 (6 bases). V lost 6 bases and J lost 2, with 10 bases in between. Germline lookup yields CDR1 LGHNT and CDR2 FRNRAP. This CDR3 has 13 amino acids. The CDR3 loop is CASGIQGNTEAFF. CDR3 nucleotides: TGTGCTAGTGGGATACAGGGTAACACTGAAGCTTTCTTT.

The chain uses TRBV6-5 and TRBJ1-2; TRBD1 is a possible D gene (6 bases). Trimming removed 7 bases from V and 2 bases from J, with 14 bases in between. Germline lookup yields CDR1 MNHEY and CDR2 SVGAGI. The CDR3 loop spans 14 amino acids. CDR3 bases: TGTGCCAGCACCCTCCAACAGGGCAACTATGGCTACACCTTC. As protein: CASTLQQGNYGYTF.

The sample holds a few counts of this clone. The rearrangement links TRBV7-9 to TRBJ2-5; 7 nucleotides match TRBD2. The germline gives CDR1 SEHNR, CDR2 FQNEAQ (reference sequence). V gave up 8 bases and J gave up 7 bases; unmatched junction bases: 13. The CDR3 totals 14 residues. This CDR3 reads CASLGEGPRGTQYF. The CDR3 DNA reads TGTGCCAGCCTAGGGGAGGGTCCACGGGGGACCCAGTACTTC.

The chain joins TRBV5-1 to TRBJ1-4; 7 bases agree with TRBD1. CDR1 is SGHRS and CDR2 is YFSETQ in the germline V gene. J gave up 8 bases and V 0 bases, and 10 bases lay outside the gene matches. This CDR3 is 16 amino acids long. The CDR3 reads CASSLGGSSRGEKLFF. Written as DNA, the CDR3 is TGCGCCAGCAGCTTGGGCGGCAGCTCCAGGGGGGAAAAACTGTTTTTT.

Written as DNA, the CDR3 is TGTGCCAGCAGCGTACGTAATTCACCCCTCCACTTT. Encoded protein: CASSVRNSPLHF. This chain joins TRBV9 and TRBJ1-6; D gene ambiguous. Germline CDR1 and CDR2: SGDLS and YYNGEE. The length of the CDR3 is 12 residues. V shed 1 base and J shed 6 bases, with 2 bases lying between them.

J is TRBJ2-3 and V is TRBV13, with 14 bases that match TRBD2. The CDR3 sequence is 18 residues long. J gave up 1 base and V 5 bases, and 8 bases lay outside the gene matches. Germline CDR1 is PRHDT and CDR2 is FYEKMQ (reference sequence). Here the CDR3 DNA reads TGTGCCAGCAGCCCTGGACTAGCGGGAGGCAAGGGCACAGATACGCAGTATTTT. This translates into CASSPGLAGGKGTDTQYF. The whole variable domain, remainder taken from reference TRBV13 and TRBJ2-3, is AAGVIQSPRHLIKEKRETATLKCYPIPRHDTVYWYQQGPGQDPQFLISFYEKMQSDKGSIPDRFSAQQFSDYHSELNMSSLELGDSALYFCASSPGLAGGKGTDTQYFGPGTRLTVL.

CDR3 bases: TGTGCCAGCAGTCTCACTGGGGGGGGGCTCTGGTATGGCTACACCTTC. It is translated as CASSLTGGGLWYGYTF. The chain couples TRBV27 to TRBJ1-2; TRBD1 is a possible D gene (6 bases). The CDR3 extends over 16 amino acids. Germline assignment: CDR1 MNHEY and CDR2 SMNVEV (reference sequence). Trimming removed 5 bases at V and 5 bases at J, with 21 bases between.

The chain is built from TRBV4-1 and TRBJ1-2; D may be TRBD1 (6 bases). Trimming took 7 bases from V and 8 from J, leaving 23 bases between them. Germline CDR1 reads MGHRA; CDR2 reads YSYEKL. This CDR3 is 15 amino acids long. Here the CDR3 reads CASTHPGGGSQGYTF. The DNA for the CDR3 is TGCGCCAGCACCCACCCGGGGGGCGGGAGTCAGGGCTACACCTTC.

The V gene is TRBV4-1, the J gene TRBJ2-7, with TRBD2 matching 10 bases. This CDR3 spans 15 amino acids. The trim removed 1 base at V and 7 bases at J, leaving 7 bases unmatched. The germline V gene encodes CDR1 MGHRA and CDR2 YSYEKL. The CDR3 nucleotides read TGCGCCAGCAGCCAAGTTCCGGGACTAGCGACGGAGCAGTACTTC. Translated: CASSQVPGLATEQYF.

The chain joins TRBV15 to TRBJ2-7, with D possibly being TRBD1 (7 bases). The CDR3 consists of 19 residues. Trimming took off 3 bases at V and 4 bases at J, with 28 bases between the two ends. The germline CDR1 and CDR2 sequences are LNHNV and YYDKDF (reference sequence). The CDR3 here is CATSRFPLVEEGANYEQYF. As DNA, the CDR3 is TGTGCCACCAGCAGGTTCCCCCTTGTTGAGGAGGGGGCGAATTACGAGCAGTACTTC.

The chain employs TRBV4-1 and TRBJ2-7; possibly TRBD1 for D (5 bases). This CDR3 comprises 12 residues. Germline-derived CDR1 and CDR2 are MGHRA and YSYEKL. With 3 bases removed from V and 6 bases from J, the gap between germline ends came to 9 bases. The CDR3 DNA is TGCGCCAGCAGCCACGATCAGGGCGAGCAGTACTTC. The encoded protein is CASSHDQGEQYF.

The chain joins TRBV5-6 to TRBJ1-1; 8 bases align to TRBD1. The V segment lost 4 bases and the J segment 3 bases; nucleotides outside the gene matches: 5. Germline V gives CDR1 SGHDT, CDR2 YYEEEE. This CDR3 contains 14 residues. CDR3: CASSPRGRDTEAFF. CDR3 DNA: TGTGCCAGCAGCCCCAGGGGGCGAGACACTGAAGCTTTCTTT.

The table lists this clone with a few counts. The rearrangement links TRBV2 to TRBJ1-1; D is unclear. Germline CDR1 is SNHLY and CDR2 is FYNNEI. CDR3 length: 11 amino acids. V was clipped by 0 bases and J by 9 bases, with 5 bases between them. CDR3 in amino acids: CASSEASQAFF. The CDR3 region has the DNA TGTGCCAGCAGTGAAGCGAGTCAAGCTTTCTTT.

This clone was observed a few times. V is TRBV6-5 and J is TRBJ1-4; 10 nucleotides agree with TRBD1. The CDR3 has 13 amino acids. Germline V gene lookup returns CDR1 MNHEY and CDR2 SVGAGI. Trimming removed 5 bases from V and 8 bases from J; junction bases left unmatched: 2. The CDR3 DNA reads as TGTGCCAGCAGTGGACAGGGGGGCGAAAAACTGTTTTTT. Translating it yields CASSGQGGEKLFF.

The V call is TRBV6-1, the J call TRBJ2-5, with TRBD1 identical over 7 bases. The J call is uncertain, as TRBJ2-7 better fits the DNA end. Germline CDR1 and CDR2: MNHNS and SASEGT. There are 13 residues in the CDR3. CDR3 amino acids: CASSWDSTYEQYF. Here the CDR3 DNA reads TGTGCCAGCAGCTGGGACAGCACCTACGAGCAGTACTTC.

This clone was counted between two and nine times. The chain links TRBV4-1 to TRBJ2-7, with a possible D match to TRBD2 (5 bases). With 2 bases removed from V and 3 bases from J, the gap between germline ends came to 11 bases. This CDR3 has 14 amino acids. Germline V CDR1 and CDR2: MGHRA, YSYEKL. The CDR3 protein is CASSQLAGNYEQYF. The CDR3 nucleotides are TGCGCCAGCAGCCAACTAGCTGGGAACTACGAGCAGTACTTC.

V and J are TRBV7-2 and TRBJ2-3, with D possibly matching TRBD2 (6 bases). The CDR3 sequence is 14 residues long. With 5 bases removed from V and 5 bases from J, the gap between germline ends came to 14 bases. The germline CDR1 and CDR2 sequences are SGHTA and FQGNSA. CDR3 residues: CASSPPTRRDTQYF. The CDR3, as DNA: TGTGCCAGCAGCCCACCGACTAGAAGAGATACGCAGTATTTT.

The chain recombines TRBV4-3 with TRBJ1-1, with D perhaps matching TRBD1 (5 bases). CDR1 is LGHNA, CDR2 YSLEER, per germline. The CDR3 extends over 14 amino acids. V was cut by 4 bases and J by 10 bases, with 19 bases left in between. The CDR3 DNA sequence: TGCGCCAGCAGCCGACAAGACAGCATGCCGTTAGCTTTCTTT. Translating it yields CASSRQDSMPLAFF.

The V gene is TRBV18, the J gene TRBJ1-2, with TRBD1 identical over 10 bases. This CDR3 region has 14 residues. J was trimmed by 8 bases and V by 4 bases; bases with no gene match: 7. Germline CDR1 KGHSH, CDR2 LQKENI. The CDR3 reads CASSQGQGITGYTF. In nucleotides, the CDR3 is TGTGCCAGCTCACAGGGACAGGGGATAACGGGCTACACCTTC.

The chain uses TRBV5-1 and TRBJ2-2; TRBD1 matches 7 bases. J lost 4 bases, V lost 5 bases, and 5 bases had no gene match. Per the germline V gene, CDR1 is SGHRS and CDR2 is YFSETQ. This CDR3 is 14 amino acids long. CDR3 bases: TGCGCCAGCAGTAGACAGGGACGCACCGGGGAGCTGTTTTTT. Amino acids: CASSRQGRTGELFF.

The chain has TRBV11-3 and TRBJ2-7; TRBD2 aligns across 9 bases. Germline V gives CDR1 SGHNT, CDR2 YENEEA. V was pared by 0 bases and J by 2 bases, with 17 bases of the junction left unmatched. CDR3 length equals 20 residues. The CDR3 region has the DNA TGTGCCAGCAGCTTAGATGGGTGGTATAGCGGGAGCCAAGGGACCTACGAGCAGTACTTC. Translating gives CASSLDGWYSGSQGTYEQYF.

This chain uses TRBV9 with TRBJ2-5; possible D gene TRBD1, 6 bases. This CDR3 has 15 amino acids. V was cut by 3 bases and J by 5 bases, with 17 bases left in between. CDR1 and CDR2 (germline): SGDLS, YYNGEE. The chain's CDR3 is CASSAGTSGVETQYF. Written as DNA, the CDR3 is TGTGCCAGCAGCGCCGGAACCTCAGGGGTGGAGACCCAGTACTTC.

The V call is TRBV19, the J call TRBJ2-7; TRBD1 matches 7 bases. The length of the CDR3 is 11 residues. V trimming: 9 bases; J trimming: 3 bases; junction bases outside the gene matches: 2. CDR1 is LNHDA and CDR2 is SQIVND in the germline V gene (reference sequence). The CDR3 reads CASRGYYEQYF. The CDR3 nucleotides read TGTGCCAGCAGGGGGTACTACGAGCAGTACTTC.

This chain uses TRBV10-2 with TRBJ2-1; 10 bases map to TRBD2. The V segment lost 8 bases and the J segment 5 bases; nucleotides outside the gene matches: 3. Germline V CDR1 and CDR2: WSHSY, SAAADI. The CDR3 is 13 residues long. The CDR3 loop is CASLAGGNNEQFF. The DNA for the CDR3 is TGCGCCAGCTTAGCGGGAGGAAACAATGAGCAGTTCTTC.

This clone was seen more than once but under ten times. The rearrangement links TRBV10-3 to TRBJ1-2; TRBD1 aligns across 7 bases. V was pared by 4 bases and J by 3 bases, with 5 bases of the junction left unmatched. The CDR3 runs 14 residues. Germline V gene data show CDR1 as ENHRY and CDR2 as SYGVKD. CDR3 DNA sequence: TGTGCCATCAGTGCCGACAGGGCGGACTATGGCTACACCTTC. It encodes CAISADRADYGYTF.

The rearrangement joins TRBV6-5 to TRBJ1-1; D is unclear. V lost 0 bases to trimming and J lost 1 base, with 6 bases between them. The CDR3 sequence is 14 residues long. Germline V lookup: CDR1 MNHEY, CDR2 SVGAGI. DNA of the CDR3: TGTGCCAGCAGTTACTCTGGTAGGAACACTGAAGCTTTCTTT. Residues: CASSYSGRNTEAFF.

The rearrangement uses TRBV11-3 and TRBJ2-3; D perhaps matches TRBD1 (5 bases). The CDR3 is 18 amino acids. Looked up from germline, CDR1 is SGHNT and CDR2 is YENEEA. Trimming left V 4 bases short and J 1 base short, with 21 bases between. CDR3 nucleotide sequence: TGTGCCAGCAGCTCTTCTTTTGCGGCCCTAGGGGGCACAGATACGCAGTATTTT. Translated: CASSSSFAALGGTDTQYF.